This T cell receptor (beta chain) emerged from a study of blood T cell repertoires in COVID-19. Looking at the study overall: Spain, Italy and the United States supplied samples that represented acute and convalescent COVID-19. From T cells, B-cell-depleted T cells, or PBMCs came the material, which was cDNA or gDNA.

This CDR3 comprises 12 residues. Trimming removed 4 bases from V and 6 bases from J, with 10 bases in between. Germline V gene sequence: CDR1 GTSNPN, CDR2 SVGIG (reference sequence). Libraries were prepared by immunoSEQ multiplex PCR; TCRdb keeps only in-frame clonotypes and omits some of them. The sample has approximately 250,000 clones; about 85% are singletons. The J gene is TRBJ1-5, the V gene TRBV30; D is uncertain. The sequenced material came from peripheral blood. The sequence came from a man aged 18 to 30 with active or convalescent COVID-19. This chain's CDR3 is CAWNGFGQPQHF. CDR3 in DNA: TGTGCCTGGAACGGGTTCGGTCAGCCCCAGCATTTT.